This TCR beta chain was obtained from a study of shared clonotypes between healthy human individuals. Whole-study context: Plates per donor: three CD4 naive, three CD4 memory, two CD8 naive, one CD8 memory.

Researchers partitioned CD4+ cells into CD45RA+ naive and CD45RA-negative memory subsets. Study results and limitations: Across a few donors, naive CD4 shared roughly 5.1%, naive CD8 more than 3%, memory CD4 about 2.4%, memory CD8 0.4% to 0.5%. It was only blood that was sampled, and tissue repertoires likely differ.

Concerning this clone itself: Antigen specificity is unknown.

Data came from immunoSEQ multiplex PCR; TCRdb stores just in-frame clones and leaves some out. Found here are 500,000 to 550,000 clones, roughly 95% of them singletons; the top ten hold about 0.06%. Germline assignment: CDR1 SGHAT and CDR2 FQNNGV. The CDR3 totals 15 residues. Trimming shortened V by 5 bases and J by 7 bases, and 20 bases separated the two germline ends. This sequence joins TRBV11-2 and TRBJ1-2; D is perhaps TRBD1 (6 bases). The sequencing sample was made of naive CD4+ T cells sorted from blood. The sample's subset: CD45RA+ positively selected. The receptor was derived from a woman in her thirties in good health. This CDR3 reads CASSQEQGPVSGYTF. The CDR3 coding sequence is TGTGCCAGCAGCCAAGAACAGGGCCCAGTTTCTGGCTACACCTTC. Full variable domain (remainder filled in from reference TRBV11-2 and TRBJ1-2): EAGVAQSPRYKIIEKRQSVAFWCNPISGHATLYWYQQILGQGPKLLIQFQNNGVVDDSQLPKDRFSAERLKGVDSTLKIQPAKLEDSAVYLCASSQEQGPVSGYTFGSGTRLTVV.